This entry lists 21 T cell receptor beta chains sequenced from one sample in a study of T cells in Graves' hyperthyroidism and ophthalmopathy. Using RNA transcripts as the source, TCR beta CDR3 regions were amplified. The HTBI primer set was used in a first-round RT-PCR of the TCR CDR3. A single record per CDR3 protein comes from TCRdb applying MiXCR to the multiplex PCR reads. The sample lists about 500,000 distinct CDR3 sequences, roughly 17% occurring once. Sequencing input: blood. All receptors come from a woman younger than 30 with Graves' ophthalmopathy.

The sample holds many counts of this clonotype. CDR3 in amino acids: CASRDHGRGIFNYGYTF. CDR3 DNA: TGTGCCAGCAGGGACCACGGAAGGGGGATTTTTAACTATGGCTACACCTTC. J is TRBJ1-2 and V is TRBV6-1; tentative D call: TRBD1 (6 bases). Germline values: CDR1 MNHNS, CDR2 SASEGT. Trimming left V 6 bases short and J 1 base short, with 21 bases between. The CDR3 extends over 17 amino acids.

This clonotype was counted only a few times. The rearrangement joins TRBV18 to TRBJ2-7; no clear D. The V gene lost 1 base and the J gene lost 0 bases, with 10 bases spanning the gap. Per the germline V gene, CDR1 is KGHSH and CDR2 is LQKENI. The CDR3 is 15 residues long. The CDR3 sequence: CASSPLGYISYEQYF. CDR3 nucleotide sequence: TGTGCCAGCTCACCACTAGGGTACATCTCCTACGAGCAGTACTTC.

J is TRBJ2-7 and V is TRBV7-3; TRBD2 aligns across 12 bases. Trimming at V came to 5 bases and at J to 4 bases, leaving 12 bases not matched to a gene. The CDR3 has 17 amino acids. CDR1 SGHTA and CDR2 FQGTGA come from the germline V gene. The DNA for the CDR3 is TGTGCCAGCAGCCGAAGGGTGGGTCTAGCGGGAGGGTACGAGCAGTACTTC. As protein: CASSRRVGLAGGYEQYF.

This clonotype was seen many times. One junction end does not reproduce the germline sequence, and a read error may be involved. The CDR3 DNA sequence: TGTGCCAGCACTTTAGGGTTCAGGAATGGGAACAGCACCGGGGAGCTGTTTTTT. It codes for CASTLGFRNGNSTGELFF. The gene calls are TRBV28 and TRBJ2-2, with no clear D. There are 18 residues in the CDR3. Germline values: CDR1 MDHEN, CDR2 SYDVKM.

The J gene is TRBJ2-3, the V gene TRBV29-1; the D gene is possibly TRBD2 (6 bases). The CDR3 is 14 residues long. V was trimmed by 6 bases and J by 7 bases, leaving 20 bases between them. From germline, CDR1 is SQVTM and CDR2 ANQGSEA. CDR3 protein: CSVDMLGSLNTQYF. The CDR3 DNA follows: TGCAGCGTAGATATGCTCGGGAGTCTTAATACGCAGTATTTT.

The sample holds many counts of this clonotype. DNA of the CDR3: TGCAGTGCTCGATGGGACAGGGACTACGAGCAGTACTTC. It yields the protein CSARWDRDYEQYF. This chain links TRBV20-1 with TRBJ2-7; 9 nucleotides agree with TRBD1. The CDR3 consists of 13 residues. V lost 5 bases, J lost 3 bases, and 5 bases stayed unmatched. Germline loops: CDR1 DFQATT, CDR2 SNEGSKA (reference sequence).

A note on this clonotype: This could be a read error, since a much larger clone is one nucleotide away. DNA for the CDR3: TGTGCCAGCAGTTACTCGGGGACTAGCGGGGGGGTACAGTCTAGCACAGATACGCAGTATTTT. It is translated as CASSYSGTSGGVQSSTDTQYF. The genes are TRBV6-5 and TRBJ2-3; 16 bases line up with TRBD2. The trim removed 0 bases at V and 0 bases at J, leaving 9 bases unmatched. CDR3 length equals 21 residues. Germline V gene sequence: CDR1 MNHEY, CDR2 SVGAGI.

This clonotype showed up just once. This chain joins TRBV19 and TRBJ1-4; D not certain. Germline V gives CDR1 LNHDA, CDR2 SQIVND (reference sequence). This CDR3 spans 15 amino acids. Between the trimmed V and J ends, which lost 3 bases and 0 bases, there was a span of 8 bases. CDR3 coding DNA: TGTGCCAGTAGTATTCATGGGACAACTAATGAAAAACTGTTTTTT. Translation: CASSIHGTTNEKLFF.

The chain combines TRBV19 with TRBJ1-2; D remains ambiguous. Trimming stripped 4 bases from V and 3 bases from J, with 9 bases between. The CDR3 runs to 13 residues. The V gene's germline CDR1 is LNHDA and CDR2 SQIVND (reference sequence). CDR3 region: CASSTRDYYGYTF. CDR3 DNA sequence: TGTGCCAGTAGTACCCGAGATTACTATGGCTACACCTTC.

This clonotype was detected a few times. The chain uses TRBV11-3 and TRBJ2-3; TRBD2 matches at 12 bases. The CDR3 contains 17 residues. V was pared by 5 bases and J by 4 bases, with 10 bases of the junction left unmatched. Per germline, CDR1 SGHNT and CDR2 YENEEA. CDR3 loop: CASSARASGRAADTQYF. Written as DNA, the CDR3 is TGTGCCAGCAGCGCCCGGGCTAGCGGGAGGGCCGCAGATACGCAGTATTTT.

V and J are TRBV27 and TRBJ2-7, with 10 bases fitting TRBD1. The CDR3 has 15 amino acids. Germline trimming cut 6 bases from V and 2 bases from J; bases unmatched to any gene: 7. Per the germline V gene, CDR1 is MNHEY and CDR2 is SMNVEV (reference sequence). CDR3 sequence (DNA): TGTGCCAGCAGACTAGCCGGGACAGGGGCCTACGAGCAGTACTTC. Translation: CASRLAGTGAYEQYF.

This clonotype was picked up a small number of times. The chain links TRBV13 to TRBJ2-7; 15 positions agree with TRBD2. Germline V lookup: CDR1 PRHDT, CDR2 FYEKMQ (reference sequence). With 4 bases clipped from V and 6 bases from J, the junction kept 7 bases outside the gene matches. This CDR3 region has 16 residues. The CDR3 spells CASSSGGLAGGGEQYF. The CDR3 DNA reads TGTGCCAGCAGCTCTGGGGGACTAGCGGGAGGCGGCGAGCAGTACTTC.

The CDR3 sequence is CASSQGGGRFTYEQYF. The CDR3 nucleotides read TGCGCCAGCAGCCAAGGAGGCGGACGTTTTACCTACGAGCAGTACTTC. The genes are TRBV4-1 and TRBJ2-7; D gene unclear. Germline V CDR1 and CDR2: MGHRA, YSYEKL. Trimming cost V 1 base and J 2 bases, with 15 bases left between them. CDR3 size: 16 residues.

This clonotype came up a few times. The chain is built from TRBV12-3 or TRBV12-4 and TRBJ2-3; 7 bases are a match to TRBD1. With V trimmed by 5 bases and J by 1 base, 6 bases remained unmatched. This CDR3 is built from 15 residues. CDR3 sequence reads: CASSPWDRGTDTQYF. CDR3 nucleotide sequence: TGTGCCAGCAGTCCTTGGGACAGAGGCACAGATACGCAGTATTTT.

This clonotype was counted between two and nine times. J is TRBJ2-2 and V is TRBV6-1; D possibly corresponds to TRBD1 (6 bases). Germline CDR1 reads MNHNS; CDR2 reads SASEGT. V lost 2 bases and J 4 bases, leaving 8 bases between the germline ends. The CDR3 is 14 residues long. The CDR3 sequence: CASSEQDSTGELFF. The CDR3, as DNA: TGTGCCAGCAGTGAACAGGACAGCACCGGGGAGCTGTTTTTT.

This clonotype showed up many times. The V and J genes are TRBV7-8 and TRBJ2-1; 7 bases agree with TRBD2. There are 14 residues in the CDR3. V lost 1 base, J lost 6 bases, and 3 bases stayed unmatched. CDR1 and CDR2 (germline): SGHVS, FQNEAQ. CDR3 nucleotides: TGTGCCAGCAGCTTAGGGGCTAGCGGCAATGAGCAGTTCTTC. Its translation is CASSLGASGNEQFF.

This clonotype was counted at least ten times. This chain joins TRBV6-6 and TRBJ1-2; D gene uncertain. Trimming left V 2 bases short and J 1 base short, with 17 bases between. There are 17 residues in the CDR3. Looked up from germline, CDR1 is MNHNY and CDR2 is SVGAGI (reference sequence). The CDR3 nucleotides read TGTGCCAGCAGTTACCTTGCAGGTGGGAACGTTAACTATGGCTACACCTTC. Protein product: CASSYLAGGNVNYGYTF.

In its sample, this clonotype was seen a few times. J is TRBJ1-6 and V is TRBV15; 9 bases line up with TRBD1. Germline lookup yields CDR1 LNHNV and CDR2 YYDKDF (reference sequence). The CDR3 is made up of 14 amino acids. V lost 5 bases to trimming and J lost 7 bases; unmatched junction nucleotides: 3. The CDR3 nucleotides are TGTGCCACCAGCGGGACAGGGAGGAATTCACCCCTCCACTTT. Translating it yields CATSGTGRNSPLHF.

There are many counts of this clonotype. The genes are TRBV5-1 and TRBJ1-5; 7 bases match TRBD1. The CDR3 sequence is 17 residues long. V shed 0 bases and J 5 bases; nucleotides not matched to a gene: 11. Germline V CDR1 and CDR2: SGHRS, YFSETQ. CDR3 in DNA: TGCGCCAGCAGCTTGGTTGTTTACAGGGGTCTCGATCAGCCCCAGCATTTT. This codes for CASSLVVYRGLDQPQHF.

This clonotype was counted between two and nine times. This rearrangement joins TRBV6-1 to TRBJ2-2, with TRBD2 identical over 7 bases. This CDR3 contains 16 residues. The J segment lost 5 bases and the V segment lost 4 bases, leaving 10 bases of the junction unmatched. CDR1 MNHNS and CDR2 SASEGT come from the germline V gene. The CDR3 DNA reads TGTGCCAGCAGTGGGGAGGGGAGCCTGGGAACCGGGGAGCTGTTTTTT. Protein product: CASSGEGSLGTGELFF.

This clonotype was picked up many times. The chain links TRBV18 to TRBJ1-1, with D possibly being TRBD1 (5 bases). Germline values: CDR1 KGHSH, CDR2 LQKENI. The CDR3 runs 17 residues. Trimming removed 3 bases at V and 3 bases at J, with 20 bases between. As DNA, the CDR3 is TGTGCCAGCTCACCCCTAGAGGGTGGGGCGCGAGACACTGAAGCTTTCTTT. Encoded protein: CASSPLEGGARDTEAFF.